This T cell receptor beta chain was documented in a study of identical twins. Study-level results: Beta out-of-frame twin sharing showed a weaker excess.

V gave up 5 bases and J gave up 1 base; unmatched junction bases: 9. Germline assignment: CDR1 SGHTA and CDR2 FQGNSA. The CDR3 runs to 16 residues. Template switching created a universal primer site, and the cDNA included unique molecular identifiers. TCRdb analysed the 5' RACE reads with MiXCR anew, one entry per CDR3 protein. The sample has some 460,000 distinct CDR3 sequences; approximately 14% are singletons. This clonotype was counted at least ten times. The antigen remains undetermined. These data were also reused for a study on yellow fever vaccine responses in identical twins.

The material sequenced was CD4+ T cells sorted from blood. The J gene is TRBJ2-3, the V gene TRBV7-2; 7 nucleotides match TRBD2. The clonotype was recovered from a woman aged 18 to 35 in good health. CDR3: CASSGKRDQGTDTQYF. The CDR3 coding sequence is TGTGCCAGCAGCGGCAAGCGGGACCAGGGCACAGATACGCAGTATTTT.